Shown below are 32 T cell receptor beta chains from a single sample sequenced in a study of human T cells and chemical hapten exposure (dated by TCRdb to about 2021). The time point label for this specimen denotes: patch test 3, about 24 weeks after DPC sensitization. The treatment or condition tag for this specimen amounts to: therapeutic diphenylcyclopropenone sensitization with weekly scalp DPC. Unfractionated whole blood was collected in Tempus Blood RNA tubes, and total RNA was extracted from that blood. The receptor library was made with RACE. Sequencing instrument: NextSeq 500. The public reads were run again by TCRdb, first through fastp at Q25 and then through MiXCR, and only productive beta chains were kept. Each entry is one CDR3 protein sequence, shown with its most common DNA and genes. The sample yields some 38,000 distinct CDR3 sequences; 8% to 9.5% were counted once. The ten largest account for 20% to 30% of the sample.

The specimen comprised whole blood, sampled in connection with sensitization to the hapten diphenylcyclopropenone (DPC). These TCRs come from a man aged 45-65 years with alopecia areata. Some clones in this sample may be carry-over from other donors' samples.

This clonotype was seen repeatedly, ten times or more. The V and J genes are TRBV28 and TRBJ2-1; D is unclear. Germline CDR1 reads MDHEN; CDR2 reads SYDVKM. V dropped 6 bases and J dropped 0 bases, with 9 bases sitting between them. This CDR3 has 14 amino acids. CDR3 nucleotides: TGTGCCAGCAGACGCAGCAGCTCCTACAATGAGCAGTTCTTC. It translates to CASRRSSSYNEQFF.

This clonotype has a count of ten or more. V is TRBV15 and J is TRBJ2-2; D is perhaps TRBD1 or TRBD2 (6 bases each). V lost 1 base to trimming and J lost 4 bases, with 16 bases between them. The CDR3 is 17 residues long. CDR1 and CDR2 from the germline V gene are LNHNV and YYDKDF (reference sequence). CDR3 in DNA: TGTGCCACCAGCAGAGGTTTGGGGGGCGAAGGCACCGGGGAGCTGTTTTTT. It specifies CATSRGLGGEGTGELFF.

The sample holds many counts of this clonotype. The CDR3 DNA reads TGTGCCAGCAGCCCCGGGGGACCCGGGGAGCTGTTTTTT. Translated: CASSPGGPGELFF. J is TRBJ2-2 and V is TRBV5-4; the D gene is possibly TRBD2 (6 bases). V lost 4 bases and J lost 6, with 10 bases in between. This CDR3 is built from 13 residues. The germline V gene has CDR1 SGHNT and CDR2 YYREEE (reference sequence). Together with reference TRBV5-4 and TRBJ2-2, the CDR3 gives the full variable domain: ETGVTQSPTHLIKTRGQQVTLRCSSQSGHNTVSWYQQALGQGPQFIFQYYREEENGRGNFPPRFSGLQFPNYSSELNVNALELDDSALYLCASSPGGPGELFFGEGSRLTVL.

This clonotype has more than one count but fewer than ten. An end of the junction differs from the germline gene, which may be a read error. The chain joins TRBV28 to TRBJ2-7; D is uncertain. This CDR3 is built from 15 residues. CDR1 and CDR2 (germline): MDHEN, SYDVKM. CDR3 nucleotide sequence: TGTGCCAGCAGTCTGGATTACCGGGCCACCTACGGGCAGTACTTC. Amino acid sequence: CASSLDYRATYGQYF. The full variable domain, its missing parts supplied by reference TRBV28 and TRBJ2-7, is DVKVTQSSRYLVKRTGEKVFLECVQDMDHENMFWYRQDPGLGLRLIYFSYDVKMKEKGDIPEGYSVSREKKERFSLILESASTNQTSMYLCASSLDYRATYGQYFGPGTRLTVT.

This clonotype occurred many times. The chain recombines TRBV11-2 with TRBJ2-1, with a possible D match to TRBD2 (5 bases). This CDR3 has 14 amino acids. V was pared by 6 bases and J by 2 bases, with 11 bases between. Germline CDR1 SGHAT, CDR2 FQNNGV. As DNA, the CDR3 is TGTGCCAGCAGTCACGAGGGTCCCTACAATGAGCAGTTCTTC. Translation: CASSHEGPYNEQFF.

At least ten counts were recorded for this clonotype. This chain uses TRBV29-1 with TRBJ2-2; 12 nucleotides agree with TRBD2. Germline V CDR1 and CDR2: SQVTM, ANQGSEA. The ends lost 7 bases at V and 5 bases at J; junction bases unmatched: 8. This CDR3 is 15 amino acids long. The CDR3 bases are TGCAGCGGGAAGCGGGGGACTAGCGGGACCGGGGAGCTGTTTTTT. Residues: CSGKRGTSGTGELFF.

The V call is TRBV6-1, the J call TRBJ2-3, with 11 positions matching TRBD2. Germline V gene lookup returns CDR1 MNHNS and CDR2 SASEGT. The CDR3 totals 17 residues. V lost 5 bases and J lost 2; bases outside the gene matches: 9. The CDR3: CASSRDRLAGYTDTQYF. The DNA for the CDR3 is TGTGCCAGCAGTCGCGACCGACTAGCGGGATACACAGATACGCAGTATTTT.

This clonotype was seen at least ten times. The rearrangement uses TRBV28 and TRBJ2-7; the D gene is possibly TRBD1 (5 bases). V dropped 3 bases and J dropped 5 bases, with 11 bases sitting between them. Germline V gene lookup returns CDR1 MDHEN and CDR2 SYDVKM. The length of the CDR3 is 13 residues. In DNA, the CDR3 is TGTGCCAGCAGTTTCAGGGCTCGGAACGAGCAGTACTTC. Protein sequence: CASSFRARNEQYF. Full variable domain (missing parts from reference TRBV28 and TRBJ2-7): DVKVTQSSRYLVKRTGEKVFLECVQDMDHENMFWYRQDPGLGLRLIYFSYDVKMKEKGDIPEGYSVSREKKERFSLILESASTNQTSMYLCASSFRARNEQYFGPGTRLTVT.

In its sample, this clonotype is medium-sized. The J gene is TRBJ1-1, the V gene TRBV7-9, with TRBD1 matching over 8 bases. From germline, CDR1 is SEHNR and CDR2 FQNEAQ (reference sequence). The CDR3 consists of 15 residues. V trimming: 5 bases; J trimming: 7 bases; junction bases outside the gene matches: 12. The CDR3 protein is CASSKGQAPSLEAFF. The CDR3 DNA reads as TGTGCCAGCAGCAAGGGACAGGCCCCCTCCCTTGAAGCTTTCTTT.

This clonotype has a count of ten or more. V and J are TRBV29-1 and TRBJ2-1; D uncertain. The CDR3 is 12 residues long. V was clipped by 0 bases and J by 10 bases, with 10 bases between them. Germline loops: CDR1 SQVTM, CDR2 ANQGSEA. CDR3 loop: CSVEDQVGEQFF. CDR3 nucleotide sequence: TGCAGCGTTGAAGATCAAGTCGGGGAGCAGTTCTTC.

The V gene is TRBV28, the J gene TRBJ1-2; 7 positions match TRBD1. J lost 8 bases, V lost 3 bases, and 3 bases had no gene match. The CDR3 is made up of 12 amino acids. The germline V gene has CDR1 MDHEN and CDR2 SYDVKM. The CDR3 DNA is TGTGCCAGCAGTTTCCTAGGGGGCGGCTACACCTTC. Translation gives CASSFLGGGYTF.

The chain carries TRBV29-1 and TRBJ2-7, with 8 bases lining up with TRBD1. V gave up 2 bases and J gave up 7 bases; unmatched junction bases: 10. The CDR3 totals 14 residues. CDR1 is SQVTM, CDR2 ANQGSEA, per germline. The CDR3 DNA is TGCAGCGTTGAATTGGTAGACAGGGGTCGGGAGCAGTACTTC. Amino acids: CSVELVDRGREQYF.

This clonotype was seen at least ten times. The V and J genes are TRBV7-2 and TRBJ2-3, with D unclear. V lost 9 bases and J 8 bases, leaving 9 bases between the germline ends. There are 10 residues in the CDR3. The germline V gene encodes CDR1 SGHTA and CDR2 FQGNSA. The CDR3 loop is CARLAGTQYF. The CDR3 DNA reads TGTGCCAGATTAGCCGGTACGCAGTATTTT.

This clonotype came up a few times. The chain is built from TRBV20-1 and TRBJ2-3; TRBD2 agrees at 8 bases. V was pared by 0 bases and J by 1 base, with 3 bases of the junction left unmatched. Per the germline V gene, CDR1 is DFQATT and CDR2 is SNEGSKA (reference sequence). The CDR3 loop spans 15 amino acids. The CDR3 sequence is CSARDSTSGTDTQYF. CDR3 nucleotides: TGCAGTGCTAGAGATTCGACTAGCGGCACAGATACGCAGTATTTT.

The sample holds a few counts of this clonotype. The chain has TRBV10-3 and TRBJ1-1; weak D call: TRBD1 (5 bases). Germline CDR1 reads ENHRY; CDR2 reads SYGVKD. V shed 6 bases and J shed 1 base, with 12 bases lying between them. The CDR3 is 14 residues long. DNA for the CDR3: TGTGCCATCAGAGACAGTGGTGGGAACACTGAAGCTTTCTTT. Translating it yields CAIRDSGGNTEAFF.

In its sample, this clonotype was seen many times. This chain links TRBV5-5 with TRBJ2-7, with 13 positions matching TRBD2. The CDR3 has 16 residues. Per the germline V gene, CDR1 is SGHKS and CDR2 is YYEKEE (reference sequence). V trimming: 4 bases; J trimming: 2 bases; junction bases outside the gene matches: 6. The CDR3 is CASSPGLAGATYEQYF. CDR3 coding DNA: TGTGCCAGCAGCCCAGGACTAGCGGGGGCAACCTACGAGCAGTACTTC.

The chain recombines TRBV27 with TRBJ2-1; D is possibly TRBD1 (5 bases). Germline lookup yields CDR1 MNHEY and CDR2 SMNVEV (reference sequence). The CDR3 consists of 14 residues. The V end was cut by 5 bases, the J end by 4 bases, with 12 bases between. For the CDR3, the DNA is TGTGCCAGCAGTAACGTAGGGGAATACAATGAGCAGTTCTTC. Translated, it gives CASSNVGEYNEQFF.

The sample holds a few counts of this clonotype. The chain links TRBV11-3 to TRBJ1-6, with D perhaps matching TRBD1 (5 bases). The CDR3 extends over 14 amino acids. The V gene lost 5 bases and the J gene lost 7 bases, with 12 bases spanning the gap. CDR1 is SGHNT, CDR2 YENEEA, per germline. The CDR3 region has the DNA TGTGCCAGCAGCCAACGACAGAGAAATTCACCCCTCCACTTT. Encoded protein: CASSQRQRNSPLHF. The full variable domain, in which reference TRBV11-3 and TRBJ1-6 provide the parts outside the CDR3, is EAGVVQSPRYKIIEKKQPVAFWCNPISGHNTLYWYLQNLGQGPELLIRYENEEAVDDSQLPKDRFSAERLKGVDSTLKIQPAELGDSAVYLCASSQRQRNSPLHFGNGTRLTVT.

This clonotype was recorded at least ten times. The chain is built from TRBV27 and TRBJ2-7; D gene uncertain. The CDR3 is 13 amino acids. The V gene's germline CDR1 is MNHEY and CDR2 SMNVEV (reference sequence). Trimming shortened V by 4 bases and J by 0 bases, and 7 bases separated the two germline ends. Written as DNA, the CDR3 is TGTGCCAGCAGTTCCTCCGTCTCCTACGAGCAGTACTTC. As protein: CASSSSVSYEQYF.

This sequence joins TRBV29-1 and TRBJ2-1, with a weak D call TRBD1 (6 bases). The germline V and J ends were trimmed by 6 bases and 8 bases, with 14 bases remaining between them. The CDR3 length is 12 residues. The germline gives CDR1 SQVTM, CDR2 ANQGSEA. The CDR3 region has the DNA TGCAGCGTAGGACAGCCTTGGGATGAGCAGTTCTTC. It yields the protein CSVGQPWDEQFF.

J is TRBJ2-2 and V is TRBV2; D gene uncertain. Trimming stripped 2 bases from V and 7 bases from J, with 8 bases between. CDR1 SNHLY and CDR2 FYNNEI come from the germline V gene. CDR3 length: 13 amino acids. CDR3 loop: CASSERWSGELFF. The CDR3 coding sequence is TGTGCCAGCAGTGAAAGGTGGAGCGGGGAGCTGTTTTTT.

This clonotype was found a few times. The chain couples TRBV7-6 to TRBJ2-5; 9 positions match TRBD1. Germline V CDR1 and CDR2: SGHVS, FNYEAQ. The V and J ends lost 6 bases and 7 bases, in that order; junction bases with no gene match: 15. This CDR3 has 16 amino acids. The chain's CDR3 is CASSSRGTGPSGTQYF. CDR3 in DNA: TGTGCCAGCAGTTCCCGTGGGACAGGGCCTTCGGGGACCCAGTACTTC.

The DNA for the CDR3 is TGTGCCAGCAGCCCCCGTTCCGGGGCGGAGACCCAGTACTTC. The encoded protein is CASSPRSGAETQYF. The V and J genes are TRBV7-7 and TRBJ2-5; D is possibly TRBD1 or TRBD2 (5 bases each). The germline gives CDR1 SSHAT, CDR2 FNYEAQ (reference sequence). Trimming cost V 5 bases and J 5 bases, with 15 bases left between them. There are 14 residues in the CDR3.

This clonotype occurred a few times. The junction departs from germline at one end; a sequencing error may be responsible. The CDR3 loop reads CSGLAPRSSEQYF. The CDR3 coding sequence is TGCAGCGGCTTGGCCCCCCGGTCCTCCGAGCAGTACTTC. This rearrangement joins TRBV29-1 to TRBJ2-7; D is unclear. The germline CDR1 and CDR2 sequences are SQVTM and ANQGSEA. The CDR3 has 13 amino acids.

The V call is TRBV11-2, the J call TRBJ2-7, with a weak D call TRBD2 (5 bases). CDR1 and CDR2 (germline): SGHAT, FQNNGV. Trimming took off 4 bases at V and 0 bases at J, with 10 bases between the two ends. The CDR3 has 14 residues. The CDR3 reads CASSSGSHSYEQYF. The CDR3, as DNA: TGTGCCAGCAGCTCGGGATCCCACTCCTACGAGCAGTACTTC.

This clonotype was counted many times. The V call is TRBV7-9, the J call TRBJ2-2; a weak D match, TRBD1 (5 bases). CDR3 length equals 15 residues. The germline CDR1 and CDR2 sequences are SEHNR and FQNEAQ (reference sequence). Trimming pared 1 base from V and 5 bases from J, leaving 11 bases between. The CDR3 region is CASSLEEGVTGELFF. The CDR3 DNA follows: TGTGCCAGCAGCTTAGAGGAAGGGGTGACCGGGGAGCTGTTTTTT.

This clonotype showed up many times. The chain combines TRBV28 with TRBJ2-5; a weak D match, TRBD1 (6 bases). The CDR3 is 15 residues long. V lost 5 bases, J lost 0 bases, and 13 bases lay in between. Germline V gives CDR1 MDHEN, CDR2 SYDVKM. CDR3 DNA sequence: TGTGCCAGCAGTGTCCAGGACAGACACCAAGAGACCCAGTACTTC. Translated: CASSVQDRHQETQYF. Looking up the rest from reference TRBV28 and TRBJ2-5 gives the full variable domain: DVKVTQSSRYLVKRTGEKVFLECVQDMDHENMFWYRQDPGLGLRLIYFSYDVKMKEKGDIPEGYSVSREKKERFSLILESASTNQTSMYLCASSVQDRHQETQYFGPGTRLLVL.

This clonotype was seen a few times. The chain links TRBV28 to TRBJ2-7; 14 nucleotides align to TRBD2. The CDR3 covers 17 residues. The trim removed 4 bases at V and 6 bases at J, leaving 11 bases unmatched. Germline V CDR1 and CDR2: MDHEN, SYDVKM. The DNA for the CDR3 is TGTGCCAGCAGTTCGGGACTAGCGGGAGAGTCGTCTCTCGAGCAGTACTTC. Its protein is CASSSGLAGESSLEQYF.

The V call is TRBV20-1, the J call TRBJ2-7; TRBD2 matches at 7 bases. The germline gives CDR1 DFQATT, CDR2 SNEGSKA (reference sequence). The CDR3 loop spans 16 amino acids. Trimming took 5 bases from V and 2 from J; bases not matched to a gene: 15. The CDR3 loop is CSAPIPPASGTYEQYF. The CDR3 bases are TGCAGTGCTCCTATCCCCCCGGCTAGCGGTACCTACGAGCAGTACTTC.

The rearrangement uses TRBV11-1 and TRBJ2-5, with 7 bases fitting TRBD2. CDR3 length equals 15 residues. Germline values: CDR1 SGHAT, CDR2 FQDESV (reference sequence). The junction had 5 bases not matched to a gene; V was cut back by 1 base and J by 3 bases. CDR3 in amino acids: CASSLESGTKETQYF. The CDR3 DNA follows: TGTGCCAGCAGCTTAGAATCCGGGACTAAAGAGACCCAGTACTTC.

This clonotype occurred many times. This chain uses TRBV10-2 with TRBJ1-5; D gene ambiguous. The CDR3 has 15 amino acids. Trimming took off 2 bases at V and 1 base at J, with 9 bases between the two ends. From germline, CDR1 is WSHSY and CDR2 SAAADI. CDR3 nucleotide sequence: TGCGCCAGCAGTGAGATATGGGGAAGCAATCAGCCCCAGCATTTT. Translating gives CASSEIWGSNQPQHF.

This clonotype was recorded at least ten times. V is TRBV20-1 and J is TRBJ2-1; TRBD2 matches at 9 bases. Germline CDR1 DFQATT, CDR2 SNEGSKA (reference sequence). V gave up 2 bases and J gave up 1 base; unmatched junction bases: 12. This CDR3 has 18 residues. CDR3 coding DNA: TGCAGTGCTAGATCTCCTTCGGGCGGGAGGGCTTCCTACAATGAGCAGTTCTTC. It codes for CSARSPSGGRASYNEQFF.